This T cell receptor (beta chain) was documented in a study of monozygotic twins with inflammatory bowel disease (dated by TCRdb to about 2019). About the full investigation: In total, approximately 30 monozygotic twin pairs made up the full study: 19 Danish pairs, all IBD-discordant, plus nine German pairs, of which four were IBD-concordant and five were IBD-discordant. Disease-associated traits were sought mainly through comparisons between IBD patients and their genetically identical healthy co-twins within discordant pairs. Each individual had, on average, about 151 000 unique TCRalpha sequences and 181 000 unique TCRbeta sequences available for analysis.

Study-wide findings and limitations: No single strong signal or clonotype linked to IBD turned up in the results, so the idea that one exists was not supported. Compared with healthy twins, IBD patients shared fewer clonotypes with other individuals, and the difference was most pronounced in patients with signs of disease activity. Background noise and inter-individual variability may have been introduced into the repertoires by the differing immunosuppressive treatments among patients. TCRbeta repertoire diversity, by inverse Simpson index, was decreased in IBD patients compared with their healthy co-twins. Repertoire similarity did not differ between concordant and discordant twins, possibly due to limited statistical power. Distinction between different T cell subtypes could not be achieved in the analysis.

The germline V gene sets CDR1 to SGHRS and CDR2 to YFSETQ. Taken from cysteine to phenylalanine, the CDR3 has 15 residues. This entry has no DNA. The library was generated by 5' RACE. Preparation of each TCR library used about 3,200 ng of total RNA. For each sample, cDNA synthesis with SMARTScribe reverse transcriptase was split into eight separate reactions. During cDNA synthesis, unique molecular identifiers containing a 6-nucleotide sample barcode were introduced by template switching. Amplification of TCRalpha and TCRbeta cDNA involved two nested PCRs of around 16 and 10 cycles, and each PCR was followed by bead purification. Before amplification, the cDNA was treated with uracil DNA-glycosylase and purified using the QIAquick PCR purification kit. The second PCR added Illumina TruSeq-compatible adapters along with sample-specific barcodes. Library quality and concentration were checked on TapeStation and Qubit, and libraries were pooled at around 5 ng each. The pooled libraries were sequenced with 2 x 100 bp reads and custom sequencing primers on an Illumina HiSeq2500 single-index Rapid Run. On the authors' methods: PCR and sequencing errors were corrected by UMI-based consensus assembly using MiGEC version 1.2.6. V(D)J alignment, clonotype assembly and CDR3 extraction were performed with MiXCR version 2.1.1. To normalise gene usage, clonotype sharing and MAIT/NKT TCR abundance, the analysis used the top 1000, 10 000 and 20 000 clonotypes per sample. Diversity was computed as the inverse Simpson index with the vegan R package after downsampling to 27 000 UMIs. Statistical testing used paired Mann-Whitney U tests on the discordant twin pairs and applied Benjamini-Hochberg correction for multiple testing. After TCRdb reprocessed the reads, each CDR3 protein sequence was kept as one row, without DNA. The V and J calls, along with clone size, are taken from TCRdb and not from the paper's own processing. Per the sample table, the count is 350,000 to 550,000 distinct CDR3 sequences. Approximately 2.4% of the sample rests with the top ten.

From each donor, a roughly 2.5 ml peripheral blood sample was drawn into PAXgene tubes and stored at -80 degrees C. Total RNA was isolated from whole blood with the PAXgene blood miRNA kit on an automated QIAcube, without T cell sorting. Peripheral blood from monozygotic twin pairs concordant or discordant for inflammatory bowel disease was subjected to deep TCRalpha and TCRbeta repertoire profiling with unique molecular barcoding. Smoking habits were recorded for all twin pairs, with individuals classified as current, former or never smokers. Concerning this clonotype: The target of this receptor is not known.

This chain is built from TRBV5-1 and TRBJ2-1; without DNA, the TCRdb call of TRBD1 cannot be checked. The sequenced material came from blood. The receptor's source is a human donor with ulcerative colitis or Crohn's disease, or a healthy co-twin of an affected twin (not recorded which). This receptor carries the CDR3 CASSLRQGSHNEQFF.